The next 11 T cell receptor beta chains were all read from a single sample in a study of blood T cells in healthy people across ages. Through a sample-barcoded 5' primer and a J-beta primer mix, a second PCR was run for about 6 to 11 cycles. TCRdb ran MiXCR on the 5' RACE reads and lists one entry per CDR3 protein. The sample has hundreds of thousands of distinct CDR3 sequences; around 43% are singletons. Sequenced input: blood. These receptors were obtained from a man at least 80 years old in good health.

In DNA, the CDR3 is TGTGCCATCAGCGGGACAGGGGGTCTTTCGGGCACTGAAGCTTTCTTT. It is translated as CAISGTGGLSGTEAFF. The chain is built from TRBV10-3 and TRBJ1-1; 11 nucleotides match TRBD1. CDR3 length equals 16 residues. The germline CDR1 and CDR2 sequences are ENHRY and SYGVKD. Trimming removed 6 bases from V and 4 bases from J; junction bases left unmatched: 10.

This clonotype was seen a single time. The chain uses TRBV29-1 and TRBJ2-7, with 7 bases identical to TRBD1. V gave up 3 bases and J gave up 7 bases; unmatched junction bases: 15. The length of the CDR3 is 15 residues. The V gene's germline CDR1 is SQVTM and CDR2 ANQGSEA. The CDR3 loop is CSVEKGAESPNEQYF. The CDR3 coding sequence is TGCAGCGTTGAGAAGGGGGCGGAATCCCCCAATGAGCAGTACTTC.

The CDR3 DNA sequence: TGTGCCAGCAGCCGACAAGATAGCACAGATACGCAGTATTTT. Its translation: CASSRQDSTDTQYF. The chain employs TRBV7-3 and TRBJ2-3; D is uncertain. V lost 5 bases and J 0 bases, leaving 9 bases between the germline ends. The CDR3 consists of 14 residues. The V gene's germline CDR1 is SGHTA and CDR2 FQGTGA.

This clonotype was observed a few times. The chain uses TRBV25-1 and TRBJ2-7; D unclear. The CDR3 spans 15 residues. V lost 6 bases and J lost 0, with 15 bases in between. CDR1 is MGHDK, CDR2 SYGVNS, per germline. The CDR3 sequence is CASRALTSGSYEQYF. The DNA for the CDR3 is TGTGCCAGCAGAGCCTTAACGTCGGGCTCCTACGAGCAGTACTTC.

A note on this clonotype: Its ends do not fully match the called genes, so a read error is possible. The chain couples TRBV4-3 to TRBJ2-3; possible D gene TRBD2, 5 bases. The CDR3 has 14 residues. Germline V CDR1 and CDR2: LGHNA, YSLEER. DNA for the CDR3: TGCGCCAACAGCCAAGATATCGGGGAAGATACGCAGTATTTT. Translated, it gives CANSQDIGEDTQYF.

This clonotype has just a few counts. The rearrangement joins TRBV30 to TRBJ2-3; no firm D call. The CDR3 covers 13 residues. The ends were cut back, 3 bases at V and 5 bases at J, with 12 bases in the middle. CDR1 is GTSNPN and CDR2 is SVGIG in the germline V gene (reference sequence). The CDR3 DNA reads as TGTGCCTGGAGCCACCCCAATATAGATACGCAGTATTTT. Its translation is CAWSHPNIDTQYF.

The chain combines TRBV18 with TRBJ1-1; possibly TRBD1 for D (5 bases). The germline V and J ends were trimmed by 4 bases and 2 bases, with 14 bases remaining between them. CDR1 and CDR2 (germline): KGHSH, LQKENI. CDR3 length: 15 residues. The CDR3 DNA sequence: TGTGCCAGCTCACTTTCTGACAGTAGTAACACTGAAGCTTTCTTT. Residues: CASSLSDSSNTEAFF.

The J gene is TRBJ2-7, the V gene TRBV29-1, with D unclear. V was pared by 3 bases and J by 10 bases, with 22 bases between. Germline V CDR1 and CDR2: SQVTM, ANQGSEA. This CDR3 has 14 residues. CDR3 sequence: CSVDGESTIVSQYF. CDR3 nucleotides: TGCAGCGTTGACGGAGAATCTACAATTGTTTCCCAGTACTTC.

This clonotype has a count of ten or more. The gene calls are TRBV28 and TRBJ2-7, with 7 bases that match TRBD1. This CDR3 comprises 15 residues. Germline trimming cut 6 bases from V and 1 base from J; bases unmatched to any gene: 9. CDR1 is MDHEN and CDR2 is SYDVKM in the germline V gene. DNA for the CDR3: TGTGCCAGCAGACCGACAGGGTACCCTTCCTACGAGCAGTACTTC. Amino acid sequence: CASRPTGYPSYEQYF. The whole variable domain, remainder taken from reference TRBV28 and TRBJ2-7, is DVKVTQSSRYLVKRTGEKVFLECVQDMDHENMFWYRQDPGLGLRLIYFSYDVKMKEKGDIPEGYSVSREKKERFSLILESASTNQTSMYLCASRPTGYPSYEQYFGPGTRLTVT.

The rearrangement links TRBV5-1 to TRBJ2-3, with D tentatively TRBD1 or TRBD2 (5 bases each). V was clipped by 1 base and J by 4 bases, with 13 bases between them. The germline CDR1 and CDR2 sequences are SGHRS and YFSETQ. This CDR3 is built from 15 residues. Here the CDR3 reads CASSLMGRGPDTQYF. The DNA of the CDR3 is TGCGCCAGCAGCTTGATGGGACGGGGACCAGATACGCAGTATTTT.

The chain joins TRBV30 to TRBJ2-1, with D maybe TRBD2 (6 bases). In germline, CDR1 is GTSNPN, CDR2 SVGIG (reference sequence). The CDR3 runs to 13 residues. V shed 0 bases and J shed 8 bases, with 11 bases lying between them. The CDR3 nucleotides read TGTGCCTGGAGTGTGTCCGGCGGGGATGAGCAGTTCTTC. Translated: CAWSVSGGDEQFF. Complete variable domain (other parts from reference TRBV30 and TRBJ2-1): SQTIHQWPATLVQPVGSPLSLECTVEGTSNPNLYWYRQAAGRGLQLLFYSVGIGQISSEVPQNLSASRPQDRQFILSSKKLLLSDSGFYLCAWSVSGGDEQFFGPGTRLTVL.